This T cell receptor (beta chain) was observed in a study of T cell changes during pregnancy in multiple sclerosis. Using immunoSEQ multiplex PCR, the repertoire was profiled, and TCRdb retains in-frame clones only, with some absent. The sample holds fewer than 80,000 clones, 90% to 95% seen once. Per the germline V gene, CDR1 is MGHRA and CDR2 is YSYEKL. CDR3 length: 18 residues. Trimming cost V 2 bases and J 0 bases; bases outside gene matches: 8. This clone was observed once. The rearrangement joins TRBV4-1 to TRBJ2-7, with TRBD2 matching over 12 bases. This receptor was taken from a female donor in good health, enrolled as a control in a pregnancy study. The sample was CD4+ T cells from peripheral blood mononuclear cells, taken in the third trimester of pregnancy. CDR3 DNA: TGCGCCAGCAGCCAAATGAAACTAGCGGGGGGTTCCTCCTACGAGCAGTACTTC. As protein: CASSQMKLAGGSSYEQYF.